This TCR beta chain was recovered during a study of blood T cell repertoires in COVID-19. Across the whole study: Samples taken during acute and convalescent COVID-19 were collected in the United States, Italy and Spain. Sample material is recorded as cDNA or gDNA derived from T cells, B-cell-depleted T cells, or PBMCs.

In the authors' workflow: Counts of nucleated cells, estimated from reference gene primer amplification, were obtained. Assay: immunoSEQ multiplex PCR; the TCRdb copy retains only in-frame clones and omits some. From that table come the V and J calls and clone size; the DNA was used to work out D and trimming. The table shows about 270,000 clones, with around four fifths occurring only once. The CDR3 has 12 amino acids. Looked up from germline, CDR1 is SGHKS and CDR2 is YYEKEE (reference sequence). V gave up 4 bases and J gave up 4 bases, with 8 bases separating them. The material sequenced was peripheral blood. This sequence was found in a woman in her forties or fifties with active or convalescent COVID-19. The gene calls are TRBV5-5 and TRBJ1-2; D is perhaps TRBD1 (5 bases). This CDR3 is CASSADSYGYTF. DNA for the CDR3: TGTGCCAGCAGCGCAGACAGCTATGGCTACACCTTC.